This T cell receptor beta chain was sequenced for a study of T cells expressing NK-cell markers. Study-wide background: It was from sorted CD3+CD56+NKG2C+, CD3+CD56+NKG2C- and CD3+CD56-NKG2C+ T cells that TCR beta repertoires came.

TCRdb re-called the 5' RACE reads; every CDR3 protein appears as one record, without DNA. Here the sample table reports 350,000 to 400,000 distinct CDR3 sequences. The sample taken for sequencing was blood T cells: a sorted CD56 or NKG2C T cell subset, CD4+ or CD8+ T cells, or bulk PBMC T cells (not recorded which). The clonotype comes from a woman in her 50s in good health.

The CDR3 loop reads CASSQSPRYYEQYF. This chain links TRBV4-1 with TRBJ2-7; there is no DNA to check the TCRdb D call of TRBD1. This CDR3 is 14 amino acids long. Germline V lookup: CDR1 MGHRA, CDR2 YSYEKL.